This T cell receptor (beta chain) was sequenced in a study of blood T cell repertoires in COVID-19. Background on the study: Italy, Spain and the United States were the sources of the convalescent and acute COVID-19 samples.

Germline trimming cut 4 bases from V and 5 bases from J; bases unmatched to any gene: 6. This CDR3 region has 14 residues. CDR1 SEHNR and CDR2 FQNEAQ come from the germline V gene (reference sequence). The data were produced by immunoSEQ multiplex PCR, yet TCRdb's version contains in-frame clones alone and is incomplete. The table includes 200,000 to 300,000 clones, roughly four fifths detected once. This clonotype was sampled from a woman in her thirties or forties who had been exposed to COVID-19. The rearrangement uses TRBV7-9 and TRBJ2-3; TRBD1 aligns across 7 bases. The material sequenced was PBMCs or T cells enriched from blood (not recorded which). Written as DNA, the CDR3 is TGTGCCAGCAGCTGGGACAGACCACTAGATACGCAGTATTTT. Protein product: CASSWDRPLDTQYF.